The T cell receptor (beta chain) described here comes from a study of blood T cell repertoires in COVID-19. Study details: There were acute and convalescent COVID-19 samples, and they came from the United States, Italy and Spain. PBMCs, B-cell-depleted T cells, or T cells provided the cDNA or gDNA that made up the material.

Some clones are missing from TCRdb's copy, which holds only in-frame ones; the method was immunoSEQ multiplex PCR. The repertoire holds over 150,000 clones, with about 83% as singletons. The CDR3 covers 18 residues. The germline gives CDR1 SGHRS, CDR2 YFSETQ. The J segment lost 7 bases and the V segment lost 3 bases, leaving 17 bases of the junction unmatched. The sequencing input was peripheral blood. The rearrangement uses TRBV5-1 and TRBJ1-2; 11 nucleotides line up with TRBD1. The sequence was obtained from a woman between 18 and 29 years old who had recovered from COVID-19. The CDR3 coding sequence is TGCGCCAGCAGCTGGCCTCCGGGACAGGGGGACCAAAGAGGTGGCTACACCTTC. Its translation is CASSWPPGQGDQRGGYTF.